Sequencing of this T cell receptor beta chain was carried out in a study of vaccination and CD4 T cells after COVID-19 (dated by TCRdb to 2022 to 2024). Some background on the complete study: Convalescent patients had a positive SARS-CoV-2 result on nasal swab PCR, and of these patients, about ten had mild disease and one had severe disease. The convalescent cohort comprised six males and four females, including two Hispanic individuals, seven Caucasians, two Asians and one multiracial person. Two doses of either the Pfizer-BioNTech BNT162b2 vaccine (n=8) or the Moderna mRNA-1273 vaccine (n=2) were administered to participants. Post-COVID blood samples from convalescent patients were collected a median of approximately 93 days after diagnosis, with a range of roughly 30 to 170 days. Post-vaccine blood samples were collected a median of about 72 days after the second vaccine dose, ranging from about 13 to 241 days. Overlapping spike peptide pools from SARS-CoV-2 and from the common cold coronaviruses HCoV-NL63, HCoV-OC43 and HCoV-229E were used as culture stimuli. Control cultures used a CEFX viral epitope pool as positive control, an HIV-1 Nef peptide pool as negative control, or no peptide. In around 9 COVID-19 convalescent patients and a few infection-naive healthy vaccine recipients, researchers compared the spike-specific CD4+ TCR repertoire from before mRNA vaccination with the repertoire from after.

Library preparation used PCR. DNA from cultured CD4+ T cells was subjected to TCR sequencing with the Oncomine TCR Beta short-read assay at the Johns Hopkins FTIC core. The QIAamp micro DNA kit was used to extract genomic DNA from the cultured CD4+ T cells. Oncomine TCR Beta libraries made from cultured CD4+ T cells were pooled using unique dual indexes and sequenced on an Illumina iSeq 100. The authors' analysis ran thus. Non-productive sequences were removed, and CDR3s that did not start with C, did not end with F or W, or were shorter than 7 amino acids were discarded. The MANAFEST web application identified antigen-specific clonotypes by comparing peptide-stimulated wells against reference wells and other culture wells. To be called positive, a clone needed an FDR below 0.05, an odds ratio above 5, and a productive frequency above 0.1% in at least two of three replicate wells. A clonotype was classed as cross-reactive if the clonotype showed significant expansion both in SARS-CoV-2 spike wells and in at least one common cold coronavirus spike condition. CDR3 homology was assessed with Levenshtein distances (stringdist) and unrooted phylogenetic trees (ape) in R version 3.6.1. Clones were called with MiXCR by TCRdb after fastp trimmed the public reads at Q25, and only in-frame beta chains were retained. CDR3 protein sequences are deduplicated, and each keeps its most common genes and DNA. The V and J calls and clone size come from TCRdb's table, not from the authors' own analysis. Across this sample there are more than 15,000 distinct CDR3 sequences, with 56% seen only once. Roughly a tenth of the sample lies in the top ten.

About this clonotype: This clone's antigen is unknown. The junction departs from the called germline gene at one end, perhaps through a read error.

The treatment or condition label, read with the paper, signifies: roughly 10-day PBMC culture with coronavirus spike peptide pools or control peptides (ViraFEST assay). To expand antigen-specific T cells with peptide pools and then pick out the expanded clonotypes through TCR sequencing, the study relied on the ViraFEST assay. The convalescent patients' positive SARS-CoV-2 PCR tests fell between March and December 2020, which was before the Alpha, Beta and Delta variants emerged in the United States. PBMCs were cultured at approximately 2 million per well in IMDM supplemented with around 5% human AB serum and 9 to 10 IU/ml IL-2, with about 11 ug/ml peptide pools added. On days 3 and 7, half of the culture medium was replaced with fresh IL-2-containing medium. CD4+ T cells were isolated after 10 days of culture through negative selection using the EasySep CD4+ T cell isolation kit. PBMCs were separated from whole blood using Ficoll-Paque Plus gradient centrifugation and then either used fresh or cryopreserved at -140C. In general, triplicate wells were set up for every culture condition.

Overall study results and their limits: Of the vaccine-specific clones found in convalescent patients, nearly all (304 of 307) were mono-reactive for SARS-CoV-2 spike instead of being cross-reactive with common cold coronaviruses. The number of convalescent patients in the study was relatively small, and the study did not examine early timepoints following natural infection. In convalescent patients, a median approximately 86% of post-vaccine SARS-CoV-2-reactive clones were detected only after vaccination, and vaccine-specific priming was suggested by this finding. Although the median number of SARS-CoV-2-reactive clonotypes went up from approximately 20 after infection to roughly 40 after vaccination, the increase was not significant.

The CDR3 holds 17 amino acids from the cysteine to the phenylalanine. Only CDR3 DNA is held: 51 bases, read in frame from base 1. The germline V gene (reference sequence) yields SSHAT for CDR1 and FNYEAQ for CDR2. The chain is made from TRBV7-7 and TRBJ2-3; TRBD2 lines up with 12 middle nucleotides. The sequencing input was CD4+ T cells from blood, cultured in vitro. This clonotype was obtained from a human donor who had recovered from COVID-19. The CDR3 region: CASSLRLAGGPGDTQYF. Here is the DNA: TGTGCTAGCAGCTTAAGGCTAGCGGGAGGGCCAGGAGATACGCAGTATTTT.